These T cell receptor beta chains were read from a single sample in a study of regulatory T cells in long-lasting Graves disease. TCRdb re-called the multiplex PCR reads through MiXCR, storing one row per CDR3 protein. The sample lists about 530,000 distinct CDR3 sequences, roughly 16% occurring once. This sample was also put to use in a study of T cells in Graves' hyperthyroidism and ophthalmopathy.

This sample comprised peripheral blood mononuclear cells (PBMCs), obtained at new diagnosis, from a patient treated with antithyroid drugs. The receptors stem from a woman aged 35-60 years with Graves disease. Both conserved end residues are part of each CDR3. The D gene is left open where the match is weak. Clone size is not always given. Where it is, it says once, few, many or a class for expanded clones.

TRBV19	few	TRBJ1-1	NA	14	TGTGCCAGCGGAGGAAGAGGGATGAACACTGAAGCTTTCTTT	CASGGRGMNTEAFF
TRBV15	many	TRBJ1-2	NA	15	TGTGCCACCAGCGGACAAAGGATCGCTAACTATGGCTACACCTTC	CATSGQRIANYGYTF
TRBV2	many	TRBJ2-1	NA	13	TGTGCCAGCAGTGAGGAGGGGAGTAGCGGGCAGTTCTTC	CASSEEGSSGQFF
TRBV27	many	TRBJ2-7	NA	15	TGTGCCAGCAGTCCCAGGGCAGGGGTAACCCACGAGCAGTACTTC	CASSPRAGVTHEQYF
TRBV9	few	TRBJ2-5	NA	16	TGTGCCAGCAGCGGAGGAGGTTCAGGGTACCAAGAGACCCAGTACTTC	CASSGGGSGYQETQYF
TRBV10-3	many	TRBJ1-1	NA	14	TGTGCCATCAGTGAGTCGGGGAATATCGGGGAAGCTTTCTTT	CAISESGNIGEAFF
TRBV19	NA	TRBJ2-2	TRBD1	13	TGTGCCAGTAATACAGGGGGCACCGGGGAGCTGTTTTTT	CASNTGGTGELFF
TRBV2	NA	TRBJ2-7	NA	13	TGTGCCAGCAAATGGGACACCACCTACGAGCAGTACTTC	CASKWDTTYEQYF
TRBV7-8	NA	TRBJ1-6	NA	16	TGTGCCAGCAGCTTAAGCTGGGACTTCTATAATTCACCCCTCCACTTT	CASSLSWDFYNSPLHF
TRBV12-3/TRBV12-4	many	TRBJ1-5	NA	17	TGTGCCAGCAGTTTCCGGGACCGTCCCTATAGCAATCAGCCCCAGCATTTT	CASSFRDRPYSNQPQHF
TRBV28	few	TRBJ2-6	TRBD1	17	TGTGCCAGCAGGACCCGACAGGGATCGGCGGGGGCCAACGTCCTGACTTTC	CASRTRQGSAGANVLTF
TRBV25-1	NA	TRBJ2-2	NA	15	TGTGCCAGCGCCCGGTCGGGGCGACGAGGCGGGGAGCTGTTTTTT	CASARSGRRGGELFF
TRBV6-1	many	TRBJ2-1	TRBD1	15	TGTGCCAGCAGGACCAGGGACAGTCTTTACAATGAGCAGTTCTTC	CASRTRDSLYNEQFF
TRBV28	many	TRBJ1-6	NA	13	TGTGCCAGCCGGGAACAGTATAATTCACCCCTCCACTTT	CASREQYNSPLHF
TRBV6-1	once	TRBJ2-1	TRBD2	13	TGTGCCAGCAAGGCTAGCGGGGGGGCTGAGCAGTTCTTC	CASKASGGAEQFF
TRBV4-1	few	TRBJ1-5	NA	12	TGCGCCAGCAGTACAGGGATTCAGCCCCAGCATTTT	CASSTGIQPQHF
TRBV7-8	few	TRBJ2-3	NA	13	TGTGCCAGCAGCCGCGGCGGTGCAGATACGCAGTATTTT	CASSRGGADTQYF
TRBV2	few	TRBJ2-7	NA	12	TGTGCCAGCAGTTACAGGGCGGCGGAGCAGTACTTC	CASSYRAAEQYF
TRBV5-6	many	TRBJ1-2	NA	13	TGTGCCAGCAGAGGCCGGGACAACTATGGCTACACCTTC	CASRGRDNYGYTF
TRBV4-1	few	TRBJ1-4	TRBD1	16	TGCGCCAGCAGCCCCCAACAGGGGGGGGTGAGTGAAAAACTGTTTTTT	CASSPQQGGVSEKLFF
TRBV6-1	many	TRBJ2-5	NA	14	TGTGCCAGCAGTGAACTGGGAGACTTAAAGACCCAGTACTTC	CASSELGDLKTQYF
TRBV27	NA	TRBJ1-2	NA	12	TGTGCCAGCAGTACACCTCCGTATGGCTACACCTTC	CASSTPPYGYTF
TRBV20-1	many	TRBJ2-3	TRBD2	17	TGCAGTGCTAGAGACCGGGGGGGCCTTGTAAAAACAGATACGCAGTATTTT	CSARDRGGLVKTDTQYF
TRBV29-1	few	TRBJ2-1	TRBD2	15	TGCAGCGTTGGAGCCGGGGGGGCCTTCTACAATGAGCAGTTCTTC	CSVGAGGAFYNEQFF
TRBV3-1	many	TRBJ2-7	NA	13	TGTGCCAGCAGCCAAGTCGGTGGTATCGAGCAGTACTTC	CASSQVGGIEQYF
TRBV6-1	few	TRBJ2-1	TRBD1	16	TGTGCCAGCAGGCGACTCTCCGGACAGGGGGCGGGTGAGCAGTTCTTC	CASRRLSGQGAGEQFF
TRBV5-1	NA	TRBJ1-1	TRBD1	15	TGCGCCAGCAGCCTACAGGGGGCTGGGAACACTGAAGCTTTCTTT	CASSLQGAGNTEAFF
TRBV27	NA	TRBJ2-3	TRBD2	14	TGTGCCAGCAGTTTATCCGGGGGGATTTCTACGCAGTATTTT	CASSLSGGISTQYF
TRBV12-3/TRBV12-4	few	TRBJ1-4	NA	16	TGTGCCAGCACCCACTTTCGACACGCAACTAATGAAAAACTGTTTTTT	CASTHFRHATNEKLFF
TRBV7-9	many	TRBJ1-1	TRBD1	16	TGTGCCAGCAGCTTAAACAGGGGGGGGTTTGGCACTGAAGCTTTCTTT	CASSLNRGGFGTEAFF
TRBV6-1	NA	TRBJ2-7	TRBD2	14	TGTGCCAGCAGTCCCCGGACTAGCGCCTACGAGCAGTACTTC	CASSPRTSAYEQYF
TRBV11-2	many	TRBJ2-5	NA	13	TGTGCCAGCAGCTTAGTTAGCCGCGAGACCCAGTACTTC	CASSLVSRETQYF
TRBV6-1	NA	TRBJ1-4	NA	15	TGTGCCAGCAGCCGCCAGGGAGGGTATAATGAAAAACTGTTTTTT	CASSRQGGYNEKLFF
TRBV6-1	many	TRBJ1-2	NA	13	TGTGCCAGCAGTGAAAATTTTCAATATGGCTACACCTTC	CASSENFQYGYTF
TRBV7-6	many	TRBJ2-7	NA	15	TGTGCCAGCAGCCGTGGTGTGGTCACCTCCTACGAGCAGTACTTC	CASSRGVVTSYEQYF
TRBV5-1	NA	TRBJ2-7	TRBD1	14	TGCGCCAGCAGCTTGGAGGGACAGGGCGACGGGCAGTACTTC	CASSLEGQGDGQYF
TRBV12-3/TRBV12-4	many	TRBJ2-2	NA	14	TGTGCCAGCAGCTTAATGACAGCCACCGGGGAGCTGTTTTTT	CASSLMTATGELFF
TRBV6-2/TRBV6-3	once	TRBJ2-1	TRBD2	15	TGTGCCAGCAGTCGTTTAGCGGGGTGGCGCAATGAGCAGTTCTTC	CASSRLAGWRNEQFF
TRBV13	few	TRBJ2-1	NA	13	TGTGCCAGCAGCTTAGCGCATCTAAATGAGCAGTTCTTC	CASSLAHLNEQFF
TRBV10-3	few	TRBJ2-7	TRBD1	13	TGTGCCACCCGGGACAGGGGGAAATACGAGCAGTACTTC	CATRDRGKYEQYF
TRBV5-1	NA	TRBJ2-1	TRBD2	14	TGCGCCAGCAGCTATAGCGGGGGGACCAATGAGCAGTTCTTC	CASSYSGGTNEQFF
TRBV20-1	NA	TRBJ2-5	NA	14	TGCAGTGCTAGAGACGTAGCGCGGGGAGAGACCCAGTACTTC	CSARDVARGETQYF
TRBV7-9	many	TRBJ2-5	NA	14	TGTGCCAGCAGCTTTACTAGCTCGACGTTGGCCCAGTACTTC	CASSFTSSTLAQYF
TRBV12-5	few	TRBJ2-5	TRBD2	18	TGTGCTAGTGGTTTGGTACTGGGGCGGGGGGATTACGAAGAGACCCAGTACTTC	CASGLVLGRGDYEETQYF
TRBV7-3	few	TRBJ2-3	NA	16	TGTGCCAGCAGCTTAACGGGGGGACGAAGCACAGATACGCAGTATTTT	CASSLTGGRSTDTQYF
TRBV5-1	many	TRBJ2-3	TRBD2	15	TGCGCCAGCAGCCCTCAGCGGGGGGGCACAGATACGCAGTATTTT	CASSPQRGGTDTQYF
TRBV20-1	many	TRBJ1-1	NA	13	TGCAGTGCTAGCCCCCCCGGAGGCACTGAAGCTTTCTTT	CSASPPGGTEAFF
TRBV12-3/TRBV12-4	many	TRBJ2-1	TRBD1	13	TGTGCCAGCAGTCCCCCAGGGGGCCATGAGCAGTTCTTC	CASSPPGGHEQFF
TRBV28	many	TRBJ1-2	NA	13	TGTGCCAGCAGTAGGGGGGCGGACTATGGCTACACCTTC	CASSRGADYGYTF
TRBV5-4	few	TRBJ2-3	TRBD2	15	TGTGCCAGCAGCACCAGACTAGCGGGGACAGATACGCAGTATTTT	CASSTRLAGTDTQYF
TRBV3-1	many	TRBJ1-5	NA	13	TGTGCCAGCAGCCAAGGGACCCATCAGCCCCAGCATTTT	CASSQGTHQPQHF